This T cell receptor (beta chain) was captured by sequencing in a study of a mutant IDH1 vaccine in newly diagnosed glioma. Across the whole study: Mean patient age was approximately 39 years; approximately 62% were male and about 40% female.

The time point: week 35, safety follow-up. In the vaccine, a single dose held 300 ug of the mutant IDH1 20-mer peptide, along with topical imiquimod. Germline V gene data show CDR1 as MGHRA and CDR2 as YSYEKL. The CDR3 spans 16 residues. V was pared by 2 bases and J by 2 bases, with 16 bases between. This clone was observed a single time. What it binds is unknown. Measured with immunoSEQ multiplex PCR; TCRdb has only the in-frame clones, and not every one. The table lists 40,000 to 55,000 clones, 76% of them singletons. This TCR came from a middle-aged man with glioma. The chain carries TRBV4-1 and TRBJ2-7; D ambiguous. This specimen was PBMCs, taken from a glioma patient whose treatment included an IDH1 peptide vaccine. CDR3 coding DNA: TGCGCCAGCAGCCAACAAGACATGCTAATAACCTACGAGCAGTACTTC. It specifies CASSQQDMLITYEQYF.